Detailed here is one TCR beta chain. This record belongs to a study of cytomegalovirus exposure and HLA in healthy donors. Study-wide context: Earlier findings included 117 million unique TCR beta sequences obtained from approximately 170 million T cells.

Germline-derived CDR1 and CDR2 are LNHDA and SQIVND (reference sequence). Trimming left V 7 bases short and J 5 bases short, with 14 bases between. This CDR3 has 13 residues. The study ran its PCR with 60 Vbeta and 13 Jbeta primers. The protocol was immunoSEQ multiplex PCR, while the TCRdb copy is restricted to in-frame clones and leaves out a portion. The data hold 150,000 to 170,000 clones, with about three quarters observed a single time. The sample consisted of PBMCs. The V gene is TRBV19, the J gene TRBJ2-5; weak D call: TRBD2 (5 bases). This receptor was taken from a woman aged 40 to 49 in good health and CMV-seronegative. The CDR3 sequence: CASTSRSGETQYF. The CDR3 nucleotides are TGTGCCAGTACCTCCCGATCGGGGGAGACCCAGTACTTC.